One and the same sample provided the 21 T cell receptor beta chains below, sequenced in a study of cytomegalovirus exposure and HLA in healthy donors. 13 Jbeta primers and 60 Vbeta primers were used for the PCR. This table comes from immunoSEQ multiplex PCR, and its TCRdb copy is limited to in-frame clones, with some not included. Listed are approximately 170,000 clones; approximately 0.72% falls within the top ten. The sample was PBMCs. These TCRs come from a woman under 30 in good health and CMV-seropositive.

This chain uses TRBV10-3 with TRBJ2-1; 12 bases match TRBD1. The CDR3 is 14 amino acids. J lost 8 bases, V lost 5 bases, and 4 bases had no gene match. Germline V CDR1 and CDR2: ENHRY, SYGVKD. The chain's CDR3 is CAISPGQGADEQFF. For the CDR3, the DNA is TGTGCCATCAGTCCGGGACAGGGGGCGGATGAGCAGTTCTTC.

The genes are TRBV7-9 and TRBJ1-1, with 8 bases fitting TRBD1. V trimming: 5 bases; J trimming: 10 bases; junction bases outside the gene matches: 12. Germline assignment: CDR1 SEHNR and CDR2 FQNEAQ (reference sequence). This CDR3 is 14 amino acids long. CDR3 DNA: TGTGCCAGCAGCGGACAAGGACAGGGAGGGGCAGCTTTCTTT. Encoded protein: CASSGQGQGGAAFF.

The chain links TRBV19 to TRBJ2-1; no definite D call. Trimming stripped 7 bases from V and 6 bases from J, with 16 bases between. This CDR3 spans 14 amino acids. The germline CDR1 and CDR2 sequences are LNHDA and SQIVND (reference sequence). CDR3 sequence: CASTQAGEFNEQFF. CDR3 coding DNA: TGTGCCAGTACCCAGGCAGGCGAATTCAATGAGCAGTTCTTC.

The chain couples TRBV28 to TRBJ2-7, with 13 bases lining up with TRBD2. V shed 3 bases and J 2 bases; nucleotides not matched to a gene: 4. Looked up from germline, CDR1 is MDHEN and CDR2 is SYDVKM. The CDR3 is made up of 16 amino acids. For the CDR3, the DNA is TGTGCCAGCAGTTTGACTAGCGGGAGGACCCCCTACGAGCAGTACTTC. Translation gives CASSLTSGRTPYEQYF.

The chain links TRBV11-3 to TRBJ1-2, with 7 nucleotides matching TRBD1. CDR1 and CDR2 (germline): SGHNT, YENEEA. The trim removed 1 base at V and 2 bases at J, leaving 4 bases unmatched. CDR3 length: 15 residues. CDR3 residues: CASSLGRGLNYGYTF. The DNA for the CDR3 is TGTGCCAGCAGCTTAGGCAGGGGGTTAAACTATGGCTACACCTTC.

The gene calls are TRBV5-6 and TRBJ2-1; the D is unclear. The CDR3 runs to 16 residues. V was trimmed by 4 bases and J by 0 bases, leaving 14 bases between them. Germline V gene data show CDR1 as SGHDT and CDR2 as YYEEEE. CDR3 residues: CASSIEYFYSYNEQFF. The CDR3 DNA reads TGTGCCAGCAGCATCGAGTATTTTTACTCCTACAATGAGCAGTTCTTC.

The rearrangement links TRBV2 to TRBJ2-3; D uncertain. Germline assignment: CDR1 SNHLY and CDR2 FYNNEI. The ends were cut back, 0 bases at V and 4 bases at J, with 11 bases in the middle. There are 15 residues in the CDR3. CDR3 bases: TGTGCCAGCAGTGAAGCGCCTACCCGGGCAGATACGCAGTATTTT. It is translated as CASSEAPTRADTQYF.

Written as DNA, the CDR3 is TGTGCCAGCAGCCCACTCTTGGAGCAGTTCTTC. Translating gives CASSPLLEQFF. The chain recombines TRBV7-2 with TRBJ2-1; D not resolved. Trimming cost V 5 bases and J 10 bases, with 9 bases left between them. The CDR3 consists of 11 residues. Germline V gene data show CDR1 as SGHTA and CDR2 as FQGNSA.

The rearrangement links TRBV30 to TRBJ2-2, with 8 bases identical to TRBD2. Losses at the gene ends were 3 bases for V and 6 bases for J; bases not matched to a gene: 12. From germline, CDR1 is GTSNPN and CDR2 SVGIG (reference sequence). This CDR3 is 16 amino acids long. CDR3 amino acids: CAWSAGTRVFPGELFF. The CDR3 DNA reads TGTGCCTGGAGCGCCGGGACTAGGGTCTTCCCCGGGGAGCTGTTTTTT.

The J gene is TRBJ2-5, the V gene TRBV7-9; 7 positions agree with TRBD2. V was pared by 5 bases and J by 11 bases, with 14 bases of the junction left unmatched. This CDR3 comprises 14 residues. Germline V gene data show CDR1 as SEHNR and CDR2 as FQNEAQ (reference sequence). The CDR3 bases are TGTGCCAGCAGCCTGACTAGCCCCGCGAAAACACAGTACTTC. This gives the protein CASSLTSPAKTQYF.

The chain carries TRBV30 and TRBJ2-5; weak D call: TRBD2 (5 bases). The V end lost 1 base, the J end lost 5 bases, and 14 bases lay between the germline ends. The CDR3 covers 14 residues. Germline assignment: CDR1 GTSNPN and CDR2 SVGIG (reference sequence). The CDR3 bases are TGTGCCTGGAGTGCGCTAGCTCTATGGGAGACCCAGTACTTC. Translating gives CAWSALALWETQYF.

With respect to this clone: The same CDR3 can be traced to other DNA sequences in this sample. This rearrangement joins TRBV2 to TRBJ2-7; 10 bases are a match to TRBD1. From germline, CDR1 is SNHLY and CDR2 FYNNEI. Trimming cost V 6 bases and J 6 bases; bases outside gene matches: 8. The CDR3 has 14 residues. The CDR3: CASRGDRGSVEQYF. The CDR3 DNA reads as TGTGCCAGCAGAGGGGACAGGGGATCCGTCGAGCAGTACTTC.

To note about this clone: At one end the junction does not follow the germline gene, possibly because of a read error. The chain couples TRBV7-7 to TRBJ2-1, with D possibly being TRBD2 (5 bases). This CDR3 contains 11 residues. Looked up from germline, CDR1 is SSHAT and CDR2 is FNYEAQ (reference sequence). The CDR3, as DNA: TGTGCTAGCAGCTCCGGGGATGAGCAGTTCTTC. This translates into CASSSGDEQFF.

V usage is TRBV27 and J usage is TRBJ1-1; TRBD1 might be the D (6 bases). Germline V gene sequence: CDR1 MNHEY, CDR2 SMNVEV (reference sequence). Trimming left V 6 bases short and J 4 bases short, with 9 bases between. This CDR3 contains 12 residues. This chain's CDR3 is CASSTGFTEAFF. CDR3 in DNA: TGTGCCAGCAGCACAGGGTTCACTGAAGCTTTCTTT.

The genes are TRBV18 and TRBJ2-3; 9 positions agree with TRBD2. Germline V gene sequence: CDR1 KGHSH, CDR2 LQKENI. The length of the CDR3 is 16 residues. V dropped 6 bases and J dropped 5; count of bases not matched to a gene: 12. As DNA, the CDR3 is TGTGCCAGCTCCCCTGCCATAGCGGGAGTTCGAGATACGCAGTATTTT. As protein: CASSPAIAGVRDTQYF. The full variable domain, rest sourced from reference TRBV18 and TRBJ2-3, is NAGVMQNPRHLVRRRGQEARLRCSPMKGHSHVYWYRQLPEEGLKFMVYLQKENIIDESGMPKERFSAEFPKEGPSILRIQQVVRGDSAAYFCASSPAIAGVRDTQYFGPGTRLTVL.

V and J are TRBV6-1 and TRBJ2-1; 7 positions match TRBD2. With V trimmed by 6 bases and J by 0 bases, 5 bases remained unmatched. CDR3 length: 15 residues. Germline CDR1 is MNHNS and CDR2 is SASEGT. In DNA, the CDR3 is TGTGCCAGCAGGCGCGGGGGTAACTCCTACAATGAGCAGTTCTTC. Protein product: CASRRGGNSYNEQFF.

The chain links TRBV5-1 to TRBJ1-5, with TRBD1 as a possible D gene (5 bases). Trimming cost V 0 bases and J 7 bases, with 11 bases left between them. The CDR3 consists of 14 residues. Germline lookup yields CDR1 SGHRS and CDR2 YFSETQ. The CDR3 DNA reads as TGCGCCAGCAGCTTGGTAGGCCAGGGACAGCCCCAGCATTTT. This codes for CASSLVGQGQPQHF.

The CDR3 nucleotides read TGTGCCAGCAGTTTCGAGGGAGGGGGAGATACGCAGTATTTT. Protein product: CASSFEGGGDTQYF. The chain has TRBV27 and TRBJ2-3; D perhaps matches TRBD2 (7 bases). Germline V lookup: CDR1 MNHEY, CDR2 SMNVEV (reference sequence). This CDR3 is 14 amino acids long. V gave up 3 bases and J gave up 5 bases, with 12 bases separating them.

The chain recombines TRBV6-6 with TRBJ2-2, with TRBD2 matching 12 bases. J was trimmed by 5 bases and V by 8 bases; bases with no gene match: 6. Per germline, CDR1 MNHNY and CDR2 SVGAGI (reference sequence). This CDR3 region has 15 residues. The CDR3, as DNA: TGTGCCAGCTCCAGGACTAGCGGGAAGACCGGGGAGCTGTTTTTT. The encoded protein is CASSRTSGKTGELFF.

The V and J genes are TRBV11-3 and TRBJ2-7; 8 bases align to TRBD2. The germline gives CDR1 SGHNT, CDR2 YENEEA. Unmatched junction bases numbered 6, after V lost 6 bases and J lost 5 bases. This CDR3 region has 13 residues. The DNA for the CDR3 is TGTGCCAGCAGGCCGAGAGCGGGGGACGAGCAGTACTTC. Residues: CASRPRAGDEQYF.

V gene TRBV18 combines with J gene TRBJ2-5; perhaps TRBD2 as D (6 bases). V was pared by 6 bases and J by 5 bases, with 10 bases between. The CDR3 covers 12 residues. Germline-derived CDR1 and CDR2 are KGHSH and LQKENI. Written as DNA, the CDR3 is TGTGCCAGCTCGGCGGGGTCTGAGACCCAGTACTTC. It codes for CASSAGSETQYF.